This entry describes one TCR beta chain. The clone's antigen remains unknown. No clone much larger than this one lies a single base away; base qualities are absent. This sample's treatment or condition label indicates: 15 to 20 received Ad26.COV2.S at low or high dose, single or two shots; a few received placebo; per-sample allocation not given. For vaccine and placebo recipients, repertoires were sequenced using samples collected on day 63 after the first injection. In Cohort 1b, 25 to 30 adults aged 18-55 years were enrolled at a single site in Boston, USA, between 29 July and 7 August 2020. Ad26.COV2.S consisted of a replication-incompetent adenovirus type 26 vector by which a prefusion-stabilized SARS-CoV-2 spike protein from the original Wuhan strain was expressed. TCRbeta CDR3 regions were sequenced with the immunoSEQ Assay. After extraction, genomic DNA underwent amplification by bias-controlled multiplex PCR, followed by high-throughput sequencing. The original pipeline was this. To quantify the absolute abundance of each unique TCRbeta CDR3 region, sequences were collapsed and filtered. T cell fraction was estimated by normalization of TCRbeta template counts to usable DNA, with usable DNA being measured through amplification of reference genes present in all nucleated cells. Repertoire TCRs were annotated as SARS-CoV-2-specific by exact matching of V gene, CDR3 amino acid sequence and J gene to a known reactive TCR set. The reference SARS-CoV-2 TCR set was derived from MIRA and filtered for enrichment in COVID-19-positive ImmuneCODE repertoires, a step that removed public or cross-reactive TCRs. Using the MIRA antigens, annotated TCRs were further analysed by specific ORF or by position within an ORF. Breadth was defined as annotated unique rearrangements over total unique productive rearrangements; depth was the summed frequency of those rearrangements. Group comparisons of TCR breadth used two-sided Wilcoxon rank-sum tests. Not all clones reach the TCRdb copy of this immuneACCESS table, which keeps in-frame sequences only. Checked studies attribute under half of the gap to unresolved V genes and leave the rest unexplained. V and J calls and clone size are copied from that table; D and trimming were computed from the DNA. The sample profile shows around 450,000 clones; around 91% of them were found once. The ten largest account for more than 3.5% of the sample.

A distance of 15 bases separates the germline ends of V and J, which lose 0 bases and 3 bases respectively. Reading from cysteine to phenylalanine, the CDR3 counts 16 amino acids. Only the CDR3 region is kept as DNA, spanning 48 bases read in frame from base 1. Per the germline V gene, SGHRS is the CDR1 and YFSETQ is the CDR2. The data derive from a study of Ad26.COV2.S vaccination and SARS-CoV-2 variants (dated by TCRdb to the early 2020s). About the full investigation: Donors in the vaccine arm were drawn from COV1001, a phase I-IIa trial of Ad26.COV2.S in healthy adults that was multicentre, randomized, double-blind and placebo-controlled. Ad26.COV2.S was given intramuscularly at 5x10^10 or 1x10^11 viral particles, as a single shot or as two shots 56 days apart. TCRbeta repertoire sequencing served as the tool for gauging how specific and how broad the SARS-CoV-2-reactive T cell receptors were following Ad26.COV2.S vaccination. A total of 32 samples were included in the TCR-sequenced set, comprising around 19 Ad26.COV2.S vaccine recipients, 5 placebo recipients and 8 SARS-CoV-2 convalescent individuals. Participants in the trial were split at random into five groups of five each, receiving low-dose or high-dose Ad26.COV2.S once or twice, or else placebo on both occasions. Blinding of investigators to trial group allocation was maintained during experiments and outcome assessment.

Study-wide findings and limitations: Compared with placebo recipients, Ad26.COV2.S recipients showed higher spike-specific TCR breadth (P = 0.0014). Vaccine and placebo recipients had similar non-spike TCR breadth, a finding consistent with the vaccine containing only spike. Comparing responses between vaccine doses or regimens was not something the study was powered to do. According to the authors, total T cell responses may have been underestimated by the TCR breadth and depth analyses. After vaccination, substantial breadth of spike-specific CD8+ and CD4+ T cell responses was reported.

The input for sequencing was peripheral blood, taken in a trial of Ad26.COV2.S vaccine versus placebo. The chain couples TRBV5-1 to TRBJ2-5; the D gene could be TRBD1 or TRBD2, each one agreeing over 6 bases. The receptor was isolated from a person aged 18-65 years who received the Ad26.COV2.S COVID-19 vaccine or a placebo. In nucleotide form, the sequence is TGCGCCAGCAGCTTGGTAGGGGCGGGGACAAAAGAGACCCAGTACTTC. This codes for CASSLVGAGTKETQYF.